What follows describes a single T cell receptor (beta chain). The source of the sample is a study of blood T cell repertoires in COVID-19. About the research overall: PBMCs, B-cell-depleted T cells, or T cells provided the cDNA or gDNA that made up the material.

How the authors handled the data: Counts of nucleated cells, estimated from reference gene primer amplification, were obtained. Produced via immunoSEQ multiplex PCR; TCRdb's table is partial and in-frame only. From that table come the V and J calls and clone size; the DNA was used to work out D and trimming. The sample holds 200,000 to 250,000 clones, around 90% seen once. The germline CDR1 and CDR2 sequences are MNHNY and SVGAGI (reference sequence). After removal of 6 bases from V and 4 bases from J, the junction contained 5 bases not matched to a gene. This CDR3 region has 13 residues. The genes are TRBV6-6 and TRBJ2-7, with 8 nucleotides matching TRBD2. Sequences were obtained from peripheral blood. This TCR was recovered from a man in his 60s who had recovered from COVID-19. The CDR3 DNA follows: TGTGCCAGCAGGGGCGGGGGGTATTACGAGCAGTACTTC. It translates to CASRGGGYYEQYF.